One and the same sample provided the 29 T cell receptor beta chains below, sequenced in a study of blood T cell repertoires in COVID-19. Some clones are missing from TCRdb's copy, which holds only in-frame ones; the method was immunoSEQ multiplex PCR. The sample contains about 190,000 clones, roughly 79% of which appear only once. The material sequenced was peripheral blood. The receptor source for this set is a man aged 60 to 75 with active or convalescent COVID-19.

The count of this clone is one. V gene TRBV11-1 combines with J gene TRBJ2-7, with 10 positions matching TRBD1. This CDR3 is built from 15 residues. After removal of 5 bases from V and 4 bases from J, the junction contained 8 bases not matched to a gene. Looked up from germline, CDR1 is SGHAT and CDR2 is FQDESV (reference sequence). The DNA of the CDR3 is TGTGCCAGCAGCGAACGACAGGGGGCCGGTTACGAGCAGTACTTC. Translated: CASSERQGAGYEQYF.

Worth noting for this clone: The sample holds other DNA sequences that translate to the same CDR3. V and J are TRBV2 and TRBJ2-5, with 12 bases fitting TRBD2. CDR1 and CDR2 (germline): SNHLY, FYNNEI. V lost 4 bases and J lost 2; bases outside the gene matches: 5. The CDR3 runs 16 residues. The CDR3 DNA reads TGTGCCAGCAGTGGGACTAGCGGGACGCTACAAGAGACCCAGTACTTC. It yields the protein CASSGTSGTLQETQYF.

In this sample, this clone turned up a few times. V is TRBV11-3 and J is TRBJ2-1; D might be TRBD1 (5 bases). The germline gives CDR1 SGHNT, CDR2 YENEEA. The CDR3 covers 13 residues. V was shortened by 5 bases and J by 4 bases, with 9 bases between the two germline ends. Here the CDR3 DNA reads TGTGCCAGCAGCCTTGACAGTTACAATGAGCAGTTCTTC. Its protein is CASSLDSYNEQFF.

The chain combines TRBV11-2 with TRBJ2-1; unclear D gene. The CDR3 loop spans 15 amino acids. V lost 3 bases to trimming and J lost 0 bases, with 9 bases between them. CDR1 and CDR2 from the germline V gene are SGHAT and FQNNGV. CDR3 in amino acids: CASSFERLSYNEQFF. The DNA for the CDR3 is TGTGCCAGCAGCTTTGAGAGACTCTCCTACAATGAGCAGTTCTTC.

This clone was counted ten times or more. This rearrangement joins TRBV5-6 to TRBJ2-1; D is perhaps TRBD1 (5 bases). The CDR3 loop spans 13 amino acids. The V end lost 0 bases, the J end lost 10 bases, and 11 bases lay between the germline ends. CDR1 and CDR2 from the germline V gene are SGHDT and YYEEEE. Written as DNA, the CDR3 is TGTGCCAGCAGCTTGGCGGCAGGGTGGGAGCAGTTCTTC. Translated, it gives CASSLAAGWEQFF.

The chain is built from TRBV2 and TRBJ2-1, with TRBD2 matching 9 bases. Unmatched junction bases numbered 7, after V lost 6 bases and J lost 10 bases. Germline CDR1 and CDR2: SNHLY and FYNNEI. This CDR3 region has 13 residues. The CDR3 region is CASRLAGLGEQFF. CDR3 sequence (DNA): TGTGCCAGCAGGCTAGCGGGGCTGGGGGAGCAGTTCTTC.

J is TRBJ2-7 and V is TRBV11-2; TRBD2 might be the D (6 bases). Per germline, CDR1 SGHAT and CDR2 FQNNGV. Trimming left V 7 bases short and J 3 bases short, with 16 bases between. The CDR3 totals 14 residues. In nucleotides, the CDR3 is TGTGCCAGCACCTCGGGGGTGTTGGGCTACGAGCAGTACTTC. Residues: CASTSGVLGYEQYF.

This chain links TRBV18 with TRBJ2-3; 14 bases are shared with TRBD2. The CDR3 is 17 residues long. V trimming: 5 bases; J trimming: 1 base; junction bases outside the gene matches: 5. Germline CDR1 KGHSH, CDR2 LQKENI. CDR3 sequence (DNA): TGTGCCAGCTCATCGGGACTAGCGGGAGCGCGCACAGATACGCAGTATTTT. Translation: CASSSGLAGARTDTQYF.

This clone was recorded only once. The rearrangement uses TRBV6-5 and TRBJ2-6, with D unclear. CDR3 length: 14 amino acids. The germline V gene encodes CDR1 MNHEY and CDR2 SVGAGI. Trimming removed 4 bases at V and 2 bases at J, with 6 bases between. The CDR3 here is CASSFQTGANVLTF. The CDR3, as DNA: TGTGCCAGCAGTTTCCAAACTGGGGCCAACGTCCTGACTTTC.

The gene calls are TRBV7-6 and TRBJ1-2; TRBD1 matches at 8 bases. The length of the CDR3 is 13 residues. CDR1 is SGHVS, CDR2 FNYEAQ, per germline. V lost 2 bases, J lost 7 bases, and 3 bases stayed unmatched. As DNA, the CDR3 is TGTGCCAGCAGCTTAACACAGGGGGTTGGCTACACCTTC. It encodes CASSLTQGVGYTF.

The chain couples TRBV5-6 to TRBJ1-2, with 7 bases that match TRBD1. The J segment lost 4 bases and the V segment lost 4 bases, leaving 4 bases of the junction unmatched. This CDR3 spans 13 amino acids. Germline CDR1 reads SGHDT; CDR2 reads YYEEEE. DNA of the CDR3: TGTGCCAGCAGCATACACAGGGGCTATGGCTACACCTTC. It codes for CASSIHRGYGYTF. Full variable domain (rest looked up from reference TRBV5-6 and TRBJ1-2): DAGVTQSPTHLIKTRGQQVTLRCSPKSGHDTVSWYQQALGQGPQFIFQYYEEEERQRGNFPDRFSGHQFPNYSSELNVNALLLGDSALYLCASSIHRGYGYTFGSGTRLTVV.

The gene calls are TRBV10-3 and TRBJ2-1; 8 positions match TRBD2. In germline, CDR1 is ENHRY, CDR2 SYGVKD. The CDR3 contains 15 residues. Trimming took 0 bases from V and 4 from J; bases not matched to a gene: 2. In nucleotides, the CDR3 is TGTGCCATCAGTGAGTCGTCTAGCGGGTACAATGAGCAGTTCTTC. Protein product: CAISESSSGYNEQFF.

J is TRBJ2-1 and V is TRBV27, with 7 bases identical to TRBD2. The CDR3 loop spans 16 amino acids. From germline, CDR1 is MNHEY and CDR2 SMNVEV (reference sequence). Losses at the gene ends were 5 bases for V and 3 bases for J; bases not matched to a gene: 10. For the CDR3, the DNA is TGTGCCAGCAGTCCGGCGCGGGGGAGAGGCTACAATGAGCAGTTCTTC. It encodes CASSPARGRGYNEQFF.

This clone was recorded once. The DNA of the CDR3 is TGTGCCAGCAGCTTACTCCTGGGCTCGAACACTGAAGCTTTCTTT. Protein product: CASSLLLGSNTEAFF. The chain employs TRBV7-9 and TRBJ1-1; no clear D gene. Germline CDR1 and CDR2: SEHNR and FQNEAQ (reference sequence). The CDR3 contains 15 residues. Trimming took off 2 bases at V and 1 base at J, with 11 bases between the two ends.

The chain uses TRBV28 and TRBJ1-4; D is possibly TRBD1 (6 bases). The CDR3 loop spans 15 amino acids. With 5 bases removed from V and 7 bases from J, the gap between germline ends came to 17 bases. Germline assignment: CDR1 MDHEN and CDR2 SYDVKM. CDR3 bases: TGTGCCAGCAGTCCCCTGGGGGCGAGGGGTGAAAAACTGTTTTTT. As protein: CASSPLGARGEKLFF.

This clone has a handful of counts. The rearrangement links TRBV18 to TRBJ2-7, with D perhaps TRBD2 (6 bases). The CDR3 sequence is 13 residues long. The germline V and J ends were trimmed by 2 bases and 4 bases, with 9 bases remaining between them. Germline CDR1 KGHSH, CDR2 LQKENI. The CDR3 bases are TGTGCCAGCTCACCAAGGAGGGGTTACGAGCAGTACTTC. Translated, it gives CASSPRRGYEQYF.

This clone was seen only once. V is TRBV5-1 and J is TRBJ1-5, with 9 nucleotides matching TRBD1. The CDR3 totals 16 residues. Germline assignment: CDR1 SGHRS and CDR2 YFSETQ. The ends lost 3 bases at V and 4 bases at J; junction bases unmatched: 8. CDR3 DNA: TGCGCCAGCAGCTGGGGACAGGGAGGAGGGAATCAGCCCCAGCATTTT. Protein sequence: CASSWGQGGGNQPQHF.

This chain uses TRBV27 with TRBJ1-6; D not resolved. In germline, CDR1 is MNHEY, CDR2 SMNVEV (reference sequence). The CDR3 runs 17 residues. V lost 7 bases, J lost 9 bases, and 25 bases lay in between. This chain's CDR3 is CASTYTPTRDRGSPLHF. The CDR3 DNA follows: TGTGCCAGCACCTACACCCCGACAAGAGACCGGGGTTCACCCCTCCACTTT.

V and J are TRBV19 and TRBJ1-3; D is possibly TRBD1 (6 bases). Trimming removed 7 bases from V and 0 bases from J, with 16 bases in between. This CDR3 has 16 amino acids. Germline CDR1 reads LNHDA; CDR2 reads SQIVND (reference sequence). The CDR3 sequence: CASTVDSYYSGNTIYF. The DNA for the CDR3 is TGTGCCAGTACCGTGGACAGTTATTACTCTGGAAACACCATATATTTT.

This clone was seen repeatedly, ten times or more. The same CDR3 is also encoded by other DNA sequences in this sample. The CDR3: CASSLQGNTEAFF. As DNA, the CDR3 is TGTGCCAGCAGTCTTCAGGGGAACACTGAAGCTTTCTTT. The rearrangement links TRBV12-3 or TRBV12-4 to TRBJ1-1, with D possibly TRBD1 on 5 matching bases. V was shortened by 5 bases and J by 1 base, with 8 bases between the two germline ends. The CDR3 contains 13 residues.

The chain has TRBV14 and TRBJ2-6; D possibly corresponds to TRBD1 (6 bases). This CDR3 region has 18 residues. V was pared by 7 bases and J by 0 bases, with 19 bases between. Germline CDR1 reads SGHDN; CDR2 reads FVKESK. This chain's CDR3 is CASTPLTGISSGANVLTF. In DNA, the CDR3 is TGTGCCAGCACCCCCCTAACAGGGATTAGCTCTGGGGCCAACGTCCTGACTTTC. The complete variable domain, with remaining parts taken from reference TRBV14 and TRBJ2-6, reads EAGVTQFPSHSVIEKGQTVTLRCDPISGHDNLYWYRRVMGKEIKFLLHFVKESKQDESGMPNNRFLAERTGGTYSTLKVQPAELEDSGVYFCASTPLTGISSGANVLTFGAGSRLTVL.

This sequence joins TRBV28 and TRBJ2-1; D perhaps matches TRBD2 (6 bases). The CDR3 has 16 amino acids. CDR1 and CDR2 (germline): MDHEN, SYDVKM. The V gene lost 5 bases and the J gene lost 9 bases, with 23 bases spanning the gap. CDR3 in amino acids: CASSPPPGTPEGEQFF. The CDR3, as DNA: TGTGCCAGCAGTCCCCCCCCCGGGACGCCGGAGGGTGAGCAGTTCTTC.

This clone was seen repeatedly, ten times or more. The rearrangement joins TRBV11-2 to TRBJ2-3; 7 nucleotides align to TRBD2. In germline, CDR1 is SGHAT, CDR2 FQNNGV. Trimming removed 2 bases from V and 4 bases from J; junction bases left unmatched: 0. The CDR3 runs 13 residues. CDR3 nucleotide sequence: TGTGCCAGCAGCTTACTAGCGGCAGATACGCAGTATTTT. This translates into CASSLLAADTQYF.

This clone was detected a few times. The chain couples TRBV6-2 or TRBV6-3 to TRBJ2-1; 15 bases align to TRBD2. This CDR3 comprises 18 residues. With V trimmed by 2 bases and J by 8 bases, 10 bases remained unmatched. Germline values: CDR1 MNHEY, CDR2 SVGEGT. The CDR3 spells CASSYGGTSGRRGHEQFF. CDR3 coding DNA: TGTGCCAGCAGTTACGGCGGGACTAGCGGGAGGAGAGGCCATGAGCAGTTCTTC.

The J gene is TRBJ1-6, the V gene TRBV3-1 (or the pseudogene TRBV3-2); 8 bases fit TRBD1. CDR1 and CDR2 (germline): LGHDT, YNNKEL (reference sequence). This CDR3 contains 14 residues. The V segment lost 4 bases and the J segment 8 bases; nucleotides outside the gene matches: 4. CDR3 in DNA: TGTGCCAGCAGCCCCCGGACAGGGTATTCACCCCTCCACTTT. Protein: CASSPRTGYSPLHF.

This clone appeared a few times. The rearrangement joins TRBV28 to TRBJ1-2; the D gene is possibly TRBD1 (5 bases). V was pared by 2 bases and J by 4 bases, with 14 bases between. This CDR3 is 15 amino acids long. Germline V gene lookup returns CDR1 MDHEN and CDR2 SYDVKM. The DNA of the CDR3 is TGTGCCAGCAGTTTAATTCGGGGGGGATTCTATGGCTACACCTTC. It codes for CASSLIRGGFYGYTF.

The rearrangement uses TRBV11-1 and TRBJ1-6, with TRBD1 identical over 8 bases. Germline V CDR1 and CDR2: SGHAT, FQDESV (reference sequence). The V segment lost 2 bases and the J segment 7 bases; nucleotides outside the gene matches: 4. This CDR3 contains 15 residues. The CDR3 coding sequence is TGTGCCAGCAGCTTACAGCAGGGGGCCAATTCACCCCTCCACTTT. Translated, it gives CASSLQQGANSPLHF.

V usage is TRBV9 and J usage is TRBJ1-6, with D uncertain. Germline values: CDR1 SGDLS, CDR2 YYNGEE. The CDR3 loop spans 15 amino acids. Trimming shortened V by 4 bases and J by 5 bases, and 13 bases separated the two germline ends. The CDR3 bases are TGTGCCAGCAGCCTTGGCGCGGTGAATAATTCACCCCTCCACTTT. Translated: CASSLGAVNNSPLHF. The whole variable domain, filled in from reference TRBV9 and TRBJ1-6, reads DSGVTQTPKHLITATGQRVTLRCSPRSGDLSVYWYQQSLDQGLQFLIQYYNGEERAKGNILERFSAQQFPDLHSELNLSSLELGDSALYFCASSLGAVNNSPLHFGNGTRLTVT.

The rearrangement uses TRBV5-1 and TRBJ2-3, with 8 positions matching TRBD1. The ends lost 4 bases at V and 2 bases at J; junction bases unmatched: 9. Germline V lookup: CDR1 SGHRS, CDR2 YFSETQ. The CDR3 length is 16 residues. The CDR3: CASSLRRTGNTDTQYF. The CDR3 region has the DNA TGCGCCAGCAGCCTCAGAAGGACAGGGAACACAGATACGCAGTATTTT.